This T cell receptor beta chain was observed in a study of shared clonotypes between healthy human individuals. Study-wide results and limits: Tissue TCR repertoires likely differ from these blood-only repertoires.

This clone was recorded at least ten times. Its antigen is not known. Each subset's genomic DNA was shared equally among a number of immunoSEQ plates. Here immunoSEQ multiplex PCR was the method, and the copy in TCRdb shows in-frame clones only, minus some. The data show nearly 1 million clones, about three quarters seen once. Study donors comprised healthy, HIV-negative adults devoid of recent acute infection or vaccination. Germline V gene sequence: CDR1 MNHEY, CDR2 SVGAGI. The CDR3 sequence is 12 residues long. V lost 0 bases, J lost 11 bases, and 10 bases lay in between. Sequenced sample: memory CD4+ T cells sorted from blood. Subset: CD45RA-negative fraction. The chain joins TRBV6-5 to TRBJ1-1; D possibly corresponds to TRBD1 (5 bases). This receptor was taken from a man aged 18 to 30 in good health. CDR3 nucleotides: TGTGCCAGCAGTTACTCACGTGGGGACGCTTTCTTT. It yields the protein CASSYSRGDAFF.